The 18 T cell receptor beta chains presented below share a single source sample, sequenced in a study of graft-versus-host responses after intestinal transplantation. Their specific antigens are unknown. Sequenced by immunoSEQ multiplex PCR; TCRdb stores in-frame clones only, minus some. The sample consists of 65,000 to 90,000 clones, around 93% of them appearing once. This specimen consisted of unstimulated CD8+ T cells sorted from spleen or lymph node cells, obtained before transplant. These receptors originate from a human donor who was the organ donor for an intestinal transplant.

This clone occurred a few times. CDR3 amino acids: CAVSRQGANGYTF. CDR3 coding DNA: TGTGCCGTGAGCCGACAGGGGGCGAATGGCTACACCTTC. This rearrangement joins TRBV19 to TRBJ1-2; 10 nucleotides match TRBD1. With 11 bases clipped from V and 6 bases from J, the junction kept 9 bases outside the gene matches. Germline V gene lookup returns CDR1 LNHDA and CDR2 SQIVND (reference sequence). This CDR3 is 13 amino acids long.

The V call is TRBV23-1, the J call TRBJ1-5; no firm D call. Being an ORF, TRBV23-1 has a function that is uncertain. The CDR3 is 18 amino acids. The V gene lost 0 bases and the J gene lost 3 bases, with 18 bases spanning the gap. The CDR3 reads CASSQSWAAKAPNQPQHF. The CDR3 DNA sequence: TGCGCCAGCAGTCAATCGTGGGCAGCAAAGGCCCCCAATCAGCCCCAGCATTTT.

The chain links TRBV25-1 to TRBJ2-1, with TRBD2 matching over 12 bases. CDR1 MGHDK and CDR2 SYGVNS come from the germline V gene. CDR3 length: 14 residues. V lost 5 bases to trimming and J lost 9 bases; unmatched junction nucleotides: 5. CDR3 coding DNA: TGTGCCAGCAGTCGTCTAGCGGGGGGGGGTGAGCAGTTCTTC. This codes for CASSRLAGGGEQFF.

This chain uses TRBV9 with TRBJ1-2, with a tentative D call TRBD1 (5 bases). The CDR3 contains 16 residues. Trimming stripped 2 bases from V and 8 bases from J, with 22 bases between. Germline CDR1 reads SGDLS; CDR2 reads YYNGEE. This chain's CDR3 is CASSVGSLVKRGGYTF. CDR3 sequence (DNA): TGTGCCAGCAGCGTTGGTAGTTTGGTAAAAAGGGGAGGCTACACCTTC.

V and J are TRBV5-4 and TRBJ2-1, with D possibly being TRBD1 (6 bases). CDR1 is SGHNT and CDR2 is YYREEE in the germline V gene (reference sequence). CDR3 size: 12 residues. V was shortened by 4 bases and J by 10 bases, with 12 bases between the two germline ends. CDR3 nucleotide sequence: TGTGCCAGCAGCGGAACAGGGATAGAGCAGTTCTTC. Translated: CASSGTGIEQFF.

The genes are TRBV4-1 and TRBJ2-1, with D possibly TRBD2 on 5 matching bases. Trimming cost V 8 bases and J 10 bases, with 15 bases left between them. CDR1 and CDR2 from the germline V gene are MGHRA and YSYEKL. The CDR3 consists of 12 residues. The CDR3 DNA reads as TGCGCCAGCGGCCCTGGACTCGGGGAGCAGTTCTTC. Its protein is CASGPGLGEQFF.

The chain recombines TRBV4-2 with TRBJ2-7; 10 bases are a match to TRBD2. CDR3 length equals 16 residues. The J segment lost 2 bases and the V segment lost 4 bases, leaving 8 bases of the junction unmatched. The germline CDR1 and CDR2 sequences are LGHNA and YNFKEQ. For the CDR3, the DNA is TGTGCCAGCAGCCTCTTTAGCGGGGGGACGGCCTACGAGCAGTACTTC. This translates into CASSLFSGGTAYEQYF.

V gene TRBV18 combines with J gene TRBJ1-5; 8 nucleotides line up with TRBD1. Germline trimming cut 3 bases from V and 0 bases from J; bases unmatched to any gene: 7. The CDR3 length is 17 residues. CDR1 is KGHSH and CDR2 is LQKENI in the germline V gene. CDR3 loop: CASSPGQGRGSNQPQHF. DNA for the CDR3: TGTGCCAGCTCACCCGGACAGGGTCGGGGTAGCAATCAGCCCCAGCATTTT.

The chain carries TRBV7-2 and TRBJ1-1; no reliable D call. Trimming pared 1 base from V and 1 base from J, leaving 10 bases between. The CDR3 sequence is 15 residues long. CDR1 SGHTA and CDR2 FQGNSA come from the germline V gene. The CDR3, as DNA: TGTGCCAGCAGCTTAGGTCCAGGCACGAACACTGAAGCTTTCTTT. Protein product: CASSLGPGTNTEAFF.

The genes are TRBV7-9 and TRBJ1-6; possible D gene TRBD1, 5 bases. Trimming stripped 7 bases from V and 4 bases from J, with 14 bases between. CDR3 length: 15 amino acids. Germline V gives CDR1 SEHNR, CDR2 FQNEAQ (reference sequence). The CDR3 DNA follows: TGTGCCAGCAACGAAGGGGCGAAATATAATTCACCCCTCCACTTT. Translation: CASNEGAKYNSPLHF.

This chain links TRBV19 with TRBJ1-6; 7 bases line up with TRBD1. The CDR3 length is 13 residues. After removal of 5 bases from V and 14 bases from J, the junction contained 9 bases not matched to a gene. The germline CDR1 and CDR2 sequences are LNHDA and SQIVND (reference sequence). The DNA for the CDR3 is TGTGCCAGTAGTCCCGACAGGGCATTCACCCTCCACTTT. Protein sequence: CASSPDRAFTLHF.

This chain joins TRBV6-5 and TRBJ1-2; 9 nucleotides agree with TRBD1. V lost 5 bases to trimming and J lost 8 bases; unmatched junction nucleotides: 6. Germline CDR1 is MNHEY and CDR2 is SVGAGI. This CDR3 region has 13 residues. The CDR3 loop is CASSPTGGIGYTF. The CDR3 coding sequence is TGTGCCAGCAGTCCGACAGGGGGTATCGGCTACACCTTC.

The genes are TRBV4-1 and TRBJ1-1, with D maybe TRBD1 (6 bases). Germline values: CDR1 MGHRA, CDR2 YSYEKL. The CDR3 totals 18 residues. The ends were cut back, 1 base at V and 6 bases at J, with 24 bases in the middle. CDR3 sequence (DNA): TGCGCCAGCAGCCAAGCGACAGGAGGTATAGCGGGCATACCTGAAGCTTTCTTT. As protein: CASSQATGGIAGIPEAFF.

The chain is built from TRBV7-9 and TRBJ2-1; D may be TRBD1 (5 bases). The CDR3 spans 16 residues. Germline lookup yields CDR1 SEHNR and CDR2 FQNEAQ (reference sequence). V lost 4 bases to trimming and J lost 6 bases, with 19 bases between them. The CDR3 sequence: CASSSTVITIVNEQFF. CDR3 DNA sequence: TGTGCCAGCAGCTCGACAGTAATTACTATCGTCAATGAGCAGTTCTTC. Together with reference TRBV7-9 and TRBJ2-1, the CDR3 gives the full variable domain: DTGVSQNPRHKITKRGQNVTFRCDPISEHNRLYWYRQTLGQGPEFLTYFQNEAQLEKSRLLSDRFSAERPKGSFSTLEIQRTEQGDSAMYLCASSSTVITIVNEQFFGPGTRLTVL.

CDR3 sequence reads: CASSSGSYEQYF. The CDR3 DNA reads as TGTGCCAGCAGCTCGGGCTCCTACGAGCAGTACTTC. This chain connects TRBV5-6 to TRBJ2-7; D gene ambiguous. Germline V gene lookup returns CDR1 SGHDT and CDR2 YYEEEE. The V end lost 3 bases, the J end lost 0 bases, and 4 bases lay between the germline ends. The CDR3 contains 12 residues.

The chain carries TRBV7-9 and TRBJ2-7, with TRBD2 matching over 13 bases. V was clipped by 4 bases and J by 2 bases; unmatched bases: 5. The CDR3 contains 16 residues. Germline values: CDR1 SEHNR, CDR2 FQNEAQ (reference sequence). The CDR3 here is CASSSTSGGYTYEQYF. CDR3 DNA sequence: TGTGCCAGCAGCTCGACTAGCGGGGGGTACACCTACGAGCAGTACTTC.

V usage is TRBV4-1 and J usage is TRBJ2-2; D is possibly TRBD2 (5 bases). The CDR3 consists of 15 residues. The V gene's germline CDR1 is MGHRA and CDR2 YSYEKL. Trimming took 0 bases from V and 6 from J, leaving 11 bases between them. CDR3 sequence: CASSQDPSGAGELFF. CDR3 coding DNA: TGCGCCAGCAGCCAAGACCCCTCCGGGGCCGGGGAGCTGTTTTTT.

The rearrangement joins TRBV7-8 to TRBJ2-5; TRBD1 is a possible D gene (6 bases). Germline V CDR1 and CDR2: SGHVS, FQNEAQ. The CDR3 sequence is 15 residues long. Trimming took 5 bases from V and 4 from J, leaving 17 bases between them. CDR3: CASSDFLGAGETQYF. Here the CDR3 DNA reads TGTGCCAGCAGCGACTTTCTGGGGGCTGGAGAGACCCAGTACTTC.